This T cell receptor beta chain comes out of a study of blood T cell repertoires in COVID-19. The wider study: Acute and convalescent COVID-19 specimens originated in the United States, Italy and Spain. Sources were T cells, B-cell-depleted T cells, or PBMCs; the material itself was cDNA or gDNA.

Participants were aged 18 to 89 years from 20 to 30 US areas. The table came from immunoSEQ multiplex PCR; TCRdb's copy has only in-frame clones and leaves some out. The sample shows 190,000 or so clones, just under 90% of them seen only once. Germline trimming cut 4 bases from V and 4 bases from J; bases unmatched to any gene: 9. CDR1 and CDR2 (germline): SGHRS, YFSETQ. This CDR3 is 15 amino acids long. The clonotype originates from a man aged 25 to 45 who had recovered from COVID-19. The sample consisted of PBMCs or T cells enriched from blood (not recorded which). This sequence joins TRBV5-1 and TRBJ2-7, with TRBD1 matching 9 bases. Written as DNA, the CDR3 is TGCGCCAGCAGCCCTGGGGGGACAGGGACTTACGAGCAGTACTTC. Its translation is CASSPGGTGTYEQYF.